This T cell receptor beta chain appears in the sequencing data of a study of blood T cell repertoires in COVID-19. Study as a whole: Samples came from the United States, Italy and Spain, spanning acute and convalescent COVID-19. Sources were T cells, B-cell-depleted T cells, or PBMCs; the material itself was cDNA or gDNA.

Libraries were prepared by immunoSEQ multiplex PCR; TCRdb keeps only in-frame clonotypes and omits some of them. The sample lists under 15,000 clones, about 76% occurring once. This TCR was sampled from a man in his 60s with COVID-19, enrolled during active disease. Sequencing was done on a sample of peripheral blood.

DNA of the CDR3: TGTGCCAGCAGCCCGGGACAGGGGGAAGCTTTCTTT. Its protein is CASSPGQGEAFF. This rearrangement joins TRBV5-6 to TRBJ1-1, with TRBD1 identical over 10 bases. CDR3 length: 12 residues. CDR1 and CDR2 (germline): SGHDT, YYEEEE. V trimming: 4 bases; J trimming: 8 bases; junction bases outside the gene matches: 2.